The rows below give T cell receptor beta chains drawn from one sample of a study of Ad26.COV2.S vaccination and SARS-CoV-2 variants. Sequenced by immunoSEQ multiplex PCR; TCRdb stores in-frame clones only, minus some. The sample contains approximately 300,000 clones, 85% of which appear only once. Sample: peripheral blood, taken in a trial of Ad26.COV2.S vaccine versus placebo. The receptors come from a person aged 18-65 years who received the Ad26.COV2.S COVID-19 vaccine or a placebo. Both conserved end residues are part of each CDR3. D genes are given only for firm matches. Size is omitted from some rows. Given values are once, few, many or a class for expanded clones.

j_gene: TRBJ2-7; v_gene: TRBV3-1/TRBV3-2; abundance: NA; d_gene: NA; len: 11; CDR3nt: TGTGCCAGCAGCCGTAACTACGAGCAGTACTTC; CDR3aa: CASSRNYEQYF
j_gene: TRBJ2-1; v_gene: TRBV7-6; abundance: once; d_gene: NA; len: 13; CDR3nt: TGTGCCAGCAGCCCGCGCGAACTGGGTGAGCAGTTCTTC; CDR3aa: CASSPRELGEQFF
j_gene: TRBJ2-7; v_gene: TRBV6-6; abundance: NA; d_gene: TRBD2; len: 15; CDR3nt: TGTGCCAGCAGTTACTCGGCGGGGGGTTCCTACGAGCAGTACTTC; CDR3aa: CASSYSAGGSYEQYF
j_gene: TRBJ1-4; v_gene: TRBV27; abundance: NA; d_gene: TRBD1; len: 14; CDR3nt: TGTGCCAGCAGTGACAGGGGGCTAAGTGAAAAACTGTTTTTT; CDR3aa: CASSDRGLSEKLFF
j_gene: TRBJ1-2; v_gene: TRBV9; abundance: NA; d_gene: NA; len: 14; CDR3nt: TGTGCCAGCAGCCCCATGCGACCTAACTATGGCTACACCTTC; CDR3aa: CASSPMRPNYGYTF
j_gene: TRBJ2-1; v_gene: TRBV9; abundance: few; d_gene: TRBD2; len: 14; CDR3nt: TGTGCCAGCAGCGTAGGCGGGGGCTACAATGAGCAGTTCTTC; CDR3aa: CASSVGGGYNEQFF
j_gene: TRBJ2-7; v_gene: TRBV9; abundance: once; d_gene: TRBD1; len: 16; CDR3nt: TGTGCCAGCAGCGAGCGCGGGGACAGGGACTCCTACGAGCAGTACTTC; CDR3aa: CASSERGDRDSYEQYF
j_gene: TRBJ1-4; v_gene: TRBV5-1; abundance: NA; d_gene: NA; len: 14; CDR3nt: TGCGCCAGCAGCTCGCGGACAGAGGGGGAAAAACTGTTTTTT; CDR3aa: CASSSRTEGEKLFF
j_gene: TRBJ2-2; v_gene: TRBV3-1/TRBV3-2; abundance: NA; d_gene: NA; len: 11; CDR3nt: TGTGCCAGCACCAACGCGGGGGAGCTGTTTTTT; CDR3aa: CASTNAGELFF
j_gene: TRBJ2-5; v_gene: TRBV4-1; abundance: NA; d_gene: NA; len: 13; CDR3nt: TGCGCCAGCAGCCGGGGCGTTGAAGAGACCCAGTACTTC; CDR3aa: CASSRGVEETQYF
j_gene: TRBJ2-2; v_gene: TRBV18; abundance: NA; d_gene: TRBD1; len: 14; CDR3nt: TGTGCCAGTTCTCCGACAGGGGCCACCGGGGAGCTGTTTTTT; CDR3aa: CASSPTGATGELFF
j_gene: TRBJ2-5; v_gene: TRBV12-3/TRBV12-4; abundance: once; d_gene: NA; len: 12; CDR3nt: TGTGCCAGCAGTTTTCGGTTCGAGACCCAGTACTTC; CDR3aa: CASSFRFETQYF
j_gene: TRBJ1-4; v_gene: TRBV7-6; abundance: NA; d_gene: TRBD1; len: 16; CDR3nt: TGTGCCAGCAGCATCACCGGGACAGGGGTTTATGAAAAACTGTTTTTT; CDR3aa: CASSITGTGVYEKLFF
j_gene: TRBJ2-7; v_gene: TRBV5-1; abundance: NA; d_gene: NA; len: 16; CDR3nt: TGCGCCAGCAGCTTGGCCCGGCCCGGCGCGACCTACGAGCAGTACTTC; CDR3aa: CASSLARPGATYEQYF
j_gene: TRBJ2-1; v_gene: TRBV10-1; abundance: NA; d_gene: NA; len: 12; CDR3nt: TGCGCCAGCTCGAGGGGGTCGAATGAGCAGTTCTTC; CDR3aa: CASSRGSNEQFF
j_gene: TRBJ2-3; v_gene: TRBV10-1; abundance: NA; d_gene: TRBD1; len: 15; CDR3nt: TGCGCCAGCGGAAGCGGACAGGGGGGCACAGATACGCAGTATTTT; CDR3aa: CASGSGQGGTDTQYF
j_gene: TRBJ1-1; v_gene: TRBV20-1; abundance: NA; d_gene: NA; len: 11; CDR3nt: TGCAGTATCTCGGGGACGAGTGAAGCTTTCTTT; CDR3aa: CSISGTSEAFF
j_gene: TRBJ2-4; v_gene: TRBV6-1; abundance: few; d_gene: NA; len: 13; CDR3nt: TGTGCCAGCAGTGACGGGGGTGTCTCTATTCAGTACTTC; CDR3aa: CASSDGGVSIQYF
j_gene: TRBJ1-4; v_gene: TRBV2; abundance: NA; d_gene: TRBD1; len: 15; CDR3nt: TGTGCCAGCAGCGCCTACGGGACAGGGGGTGAAAAGCTGTTTTTT; CDR3aa: CASSAYGTGGEKLFF
j_gene: TRBJ2-3; v_gene: TRBV7-2; abundance: NA; d_gene: TRBD2; len: 16; CDR3nt: TGTGCCAGCAGCTTAGATAGCGGGGGGGCAGCAGATACGCAGTATTTT; CDR3aa: CASSLDSGGAADTQYF
j_gene: TRBJ2-5; v_gene: TRBV24-1; abundance: NA; d_gene: TRBD2; len: 15; CDR3nt: TGTGCCACCAGTGACGTGGTGGGAGCGGGGGAGACCCAGTACTTC; CDR3aa: CATSDVVGAGETQYF
j_gene: TRBJ2-7; v_gene: TRBV10-3; abundance: NA; d_gene: NA; len: 12; CDR3nt: TGTGCCATCAAGGCTAAGTCCTACGAGCAGTACTTC; CDR3aa: CAIKAKSYEQYF
j_gene: TRBJ1-4; v_gene: TRBV3-1/TRBV3-2; abundance: NA; d_gene: NA; len: 14; CDR3nt: TGTGCCAGCAGCCAAGATCTGGGATATGAAAAACTGTTTTTT; CDR3aa: CASSQDLGYEKLFF
j_gene: TRBJ1-2; v_gene: TRBV28; abundance: few; d_gene: NA; len: 14; CDR3nt: TGTGCCAGCAGTTTATTGACAGACCTTGTTGGCTACACCTTC; CDR3aa: CASSLLTDLVGYTF
j_gene: TRBJ1-1; v_gene: TRBV7-8; abundance: NA; d_gene: NA; len: 15; CDR3nt: TGTGCCAGCAGCTTAGCCCGGGCCCAAGTCACTGAAGCTTTCTTT; CDR3aa: CASSLARAQVTEAFF
j_gene: TRBJ1-1; v_gene: TRBV18; abundance: NA; d_gene: NA; len: 13; CDR3nt: TGTGCCAGCTCACCATTAAAGAACACTGAAGCTTTCTTT; CDR3aa: CASSPLKNTEAFF
j_gene: TRBJ2-1; v_gene: TRBV11-3; abundance: NA; d_gene: NA; len: 15; CDR3nt: TGTGCCAGCAGGAGGGGGATCGGCGCCTACAATGAGCAGTTCTTC; CDR3aa: CASRRGIGAYNEQFF
j_gene: TRBJ1-4; v_gene: TRBV10-1; abundance: NA; d_gene: NA; len: 16; CDR3nt: TGCGCCAGCAGTGAGAACAGGGCATCGGAACATGAAAAACTGTTTTTT; CDR3aa: CASSENRASEHEKLFF
j_gene: TRBJ2-4; v_gene: TRBV7-2; abundance: NA; d_gene: TRBD2; len: 15; CDR3nt: TGTGCCAGCAGCCAATCTAGCGGACCAATAAACATTCAGTACTTC; CDR3aa: CASSQSSGPINIQYF
j_gene: TRBJ1-2; v_gene: TRBV10-1; abundance: NA; d_gene: NA; len: 15; CDR3nt: TGCGCCAGCAGTGAGTCTAGGGACCCGAGGGGTGGCTACACCTTC; CDR3aa: CASSESRDPRGGYTF
j_gene: TRBJ2-3; v_gene: TRBV27; abundance: NA; d_gene: NA; len: 16; CDR3nt: TGTGCCAGCAGCCCGAGACAGGGAGGTCTAACAGATACGCAGTATTTT; CDR3aa: CASSPRQGGLTDTQYF
j_gene: TRBJ2-1; v_gene: TRBV4-1; abundance: NA; d_gene: NA; len: 12; CDR3nt: TGCGCCAGCAGCCACGGTGAGGATGAGCAGTTCTTC; CDR3aa: CASSHGEDEQFF
j_gene: TRBJ1-4; v_gene: TRBV5-1; abundance: few; d_gene: TRBD1; len: 15; CDR3nt: TGCGCCAGCAGTCGAGCCGACAGGGGCGGAGAAAAACTGTTTTTT; CDR3aa: CASSRADRGGEKLFF
j_gene: TRBJ2-7; v_gene: TRBV4-1; abundance: NA; d_gene: NA; len: 15; CDR3nt: TGCGCCAGCAGCCAAGAATTTTGGGGGTCCTACGAGCAGTACTTC; CDR3aa: CASSQEFWGSYEQYF
j_gene: TRBJ1-4; v_gene: TRBV4-1; abundance: NA; d_gene: NA; len: 16; CDR3nt: TGCGCCAGCAGCCAAGATCCGCCGGGCGGATATGAAAAACTGTTTTTT; CDR3aa: CASSQDPPGGYEKLFF
j_gene: TRBJ1-1; v_gene: TRBV5-1; abundance: NA; d_gene: TRBD1; len: 15; CDR3nt: TGCGCCAGCAGCATACGACAGGGGCCGAACACTGAAGCTTTCTTT; CDR3aa: CASSIRQGPNTEAFF
j_gene: TRBJ1-4; v_gene: TRBV28; abundance: NA; d_gene: NA; len: 12; CDR3nt: TGTGCCAGCAGCTGGGTGGGTGAAAAACTGTTTTTT; CDR3aa: CASSWVGEKLFF
j_gene: TRBJ2-6; v_gene: TRBV9; abundance: NA; d_gene: NA; len: 18; CDR3nt: TGTGCCAGCAGCTCTGGACAGTCTCTTAAGTATGGGGCCAACGTCCTGACTTTC; CDR3aa: CASSSGQSLKYGANVLTF
j_gene: TRBJ1-2; v_gene: TRBV6-5; abundance: NA; d_gene: NA; len: 13; CDR3nt: TGTGCCAGCACAGACGGGGGGGCCTATGGCTACACCTTC; CDR3aa: CASTDGGAYGYTF
j_gene: TRBJ2-3; v_gene: TRBV24-1; abundance: NA; d_gene: NA; len: 13; CDR3nt: TGTGCCACGCGTACAGGGAGCACAGATACGCAGTATTTT; CDR3aa: CATRTGSTDTQYF
j_gene: TRBJ2-2; v_gene: TRBV27; abundance: NA; d_gene: TRBD1; len: 18; CDR3nt: TGTGCCAGCAGAGCTTATGGGGGACAGGGGAAACCCACCGGGGAGCTGTTTTTT; CDR3aa: CASRAYGGQGKPTGELFF
j_gene: TRBJ1-1; v_gene: TRBV9; abundance: NA; d_gene: NA; len: 14; CDR3nt: TGTGCCAGCAGCGGGGCTCTTGGGGGCACTGAAGCTTTCTTT; CDR3aa: CASSGALGGTEAFF
j_gene: TRBJ1-3; v_gene: TRBV18; abundance: NA; d_gene: NA; len: 15; CDR3nt: TGTGCCAGCTCACCGACCGTTAGCTCTGGAAACACCATATATTTT; CDR3aa: CASSPTVSSGNTIYF
j_gene: TRBJ2-3; v_gene: TRBV5-1; abundance: once; d_gene: TRBD1; len: 16; CDR3nt: TGCGCCAGCAGCGACGGACAGGGAAGGATTCGAGATACGCAGTATTTT; CDR3aa: CASSDGQGRIRDTQYF
j_gene: TRBJ2-1; v_gene: TRBV25-1; abundance: NA; d_gene: NA; len: 17; CDR3nt: TGTGCCAGCAGTGAATGGCCCCGGGCGGGATCCTACAATGAGCAGTTCTTC; CDR3aa: CASSEWPRAGSYNEQFF
j_gene: TRBJ1-5; v_gene: TRBV9; abundance: NA; d_gene: NA; len: 14; CDR3nt: TGTGCCAGCAGCGTAGATGAATGGAATCAGCCCCAGCATTTT; CDR3aa: CASSVDEWNQPQHF
j_gene: TRBJ1-6; v_gene: TRBV7-8; abundance: NA; d_gene: NA; len: 12; CDR3nt: TGTGCCAGCAGCTTAGTATTTTCACCCCTCCACTTT; CDR3aa: CASSLVFSPLHF
j_gene: TRBJ2-7; v_gene: TRBV5-1; abundance: NA; d_gene: TRBD1; len: 15; CDR3nt: TGCGCCAGCAGACCCGCCGGGACAGGGACGATCGAGCAGTACTTC; CDR3aa: CASRPAGTGTIEQYF
j_gene: TRBJ2-7; v_gene: TRBV5-1; abundance: NA; d_gene: NA; len: 14; CDR3nt: TGCGCCAGCCGTTCCAATAGGGGCACCCACGAGCAGTACTTC; CDR3aa: CASRSNRGTHEQYF
j_gene: TRBJ2-1; v_gene: TRBV18; abundance: NA; d_gene: NA; len: 14; CDR3nt: TGTGCCAGCTCACCACCTCTGGGGAGCAATGAGCAGTTCTTC; CDR3aa: CASSPPLGSNEQFF
j_gene: TRBJ2-7; v_gene: TRBV5-1; abundance: NA; d_gene: NA; len: 14; CDR3nt: TGCGCCAGCAGCTTGGGGCAGGCCACCTACGAGCAGTACTTC; CDR3aa: CASSLGQATYEQYF
j_gene: TRBJ2-7; v_gene: TRBV9; abundance: NA; d_gene: TRBD2; len: 15; CDR3nt: TGTGCCAGCAGCAGAGAGGGGCCGGGAGGCTACGAGCAGTACTTC; CDR3aa: CASSREGPGGYEQYF
j_gene: TRBJ1-1; v_gene: TRBV6-5; abundance: NA; d_gene: TRBD1; len: 13; CDR3nt: TGTGCCAGCACCAGGACAGGGGTAACTGAAGCTTTCTTT; CDR3aa: CASTRTGVTEAFF
j_gene: TRBJ1-6; v_gene: TRBV3-1/TRBV3-2; abundance: NA; d_gene: NA; len: 17; CDR3nt: TGTGCCAGCAGCCACCCCGGCAGGTCGATCTATAATTCACCCCTCCACTTT; CDR3aa: CASSHPGRSIYNSPLHF
j_gene: TRBJ2-1; v_gene: TRBV5-4; abundance: NA; d_gene: NA; len: 15; CDR3nt: TGTGCCAGCAGCTTGGAACGGGGCTCCTACAATGAGCAGTTCTTC; CDR3aa: CASSLERGSYNEQFF